The rows below give T cell receptor beta chains drawn from one sample of a study of siplizumab effects on memory and regulatory T cells. TCRdb keeps only in-frame clones here, not all; method: immunoSEQ multiplex PCR. The sample holds about 120,000 clones; 85% to 95% are singletons and the top ten take over 0.15%. Input material: non-Treg CD4+ T cells sorted from blood. These receptors came from a human donor in good health. Each CDR3 is given with its conserved first and last residue. The D gene is left open where the match is weak.

J gene	V gene	D gene	CDR3 protein	CDR3 DNA
TRBJ1-3	TRBV28	.	CASSGLASGGPGNTIYF	TGTGCCAGCAGTGGCCTGGCATCGGGGGGACCTGGAAACACCATATATTTT
TRBJ2-7	TRBV10-1	TRBD1	CASRTGTGDHYEQYF	TGCGCCAGCAGAACCGGGACAGGGGATCACTACGAGCAGTACTTC
TRBJ2-3	TRBV7-3	.	CASRKGGTDTQYF	TGTGCCAGCAGGAAGGGGGGGACAGATACGCAGTATTTT
TRBJ2-5	TRBV27	.	CASSFDTGRETQYF	TGTGCCAGCAGTTTTGATACGGGGAGGGAGACCCAGTACTTC
TRBJ2-1	TRBV5-1	.	CASSTGAGSYNEQFF	TGCGCCAGCAGCACGGGGGCAGGTTCCTACAATGAGCAGTTCTTC
TRBJ2-5	TRBV9	.	CASSVGPPGETQYF	TGTGCCAGCAGCGTAGGGCCTCCAGGAGAGACCCAGTACTTC
TRBJ2-3	TRBV12-1	.	CASSFGPPDTQYF	TGTGCCAGCAGCTTTGGTCCCCCAGATACGCAGTATTTT
TRBJ2-1	TRBV6-5	TRBD1	CASSYFPGQGYNEQFF	TGTGCCAGCAGTTACTTTCCGGGACAGGGATACAATGAGCAGTTCTTC
TRBJ2-3	TRBV9	TRBD1	CASSVGDRAPDTQYF	TGTGCCAGCAGCGTAGGGGACAGGGCCCCAGATACGCAGTATTTT
TRBJ1-4	TRBV6-1	.	CASRERPFNEKLFF	TGTGCCAGCAGGGAGCGCCCTTTTAATGAAAAACTGTTTTTT